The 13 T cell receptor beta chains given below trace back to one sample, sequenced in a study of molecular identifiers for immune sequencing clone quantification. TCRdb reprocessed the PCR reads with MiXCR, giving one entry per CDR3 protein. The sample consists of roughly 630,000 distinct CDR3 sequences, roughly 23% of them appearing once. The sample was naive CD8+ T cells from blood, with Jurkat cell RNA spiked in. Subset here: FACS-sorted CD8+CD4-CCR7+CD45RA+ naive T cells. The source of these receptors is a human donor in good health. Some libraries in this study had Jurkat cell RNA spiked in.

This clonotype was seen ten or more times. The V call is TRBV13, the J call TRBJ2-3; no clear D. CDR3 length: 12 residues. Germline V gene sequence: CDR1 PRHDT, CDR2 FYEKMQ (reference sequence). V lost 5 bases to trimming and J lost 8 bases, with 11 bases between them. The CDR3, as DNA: TGTGCCAGCAGCGACGATCTTGGTACGCAGTATTTT. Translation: CASSDDLGTQYF.

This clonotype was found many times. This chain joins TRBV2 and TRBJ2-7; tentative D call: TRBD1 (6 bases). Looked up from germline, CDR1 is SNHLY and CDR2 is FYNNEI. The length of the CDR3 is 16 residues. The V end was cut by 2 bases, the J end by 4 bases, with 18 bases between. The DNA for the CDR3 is TGTGCCAGCAGTGAAATTGTTCAGGGGCCTGGGTACGAGCAGTACTTC. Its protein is CASSEIVQGPGYEQYF.

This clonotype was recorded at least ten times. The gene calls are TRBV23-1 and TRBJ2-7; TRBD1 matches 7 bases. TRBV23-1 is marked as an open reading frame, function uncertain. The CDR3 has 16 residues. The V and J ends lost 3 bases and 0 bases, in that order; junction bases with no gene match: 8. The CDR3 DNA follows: TGCGCCAGCAGTCATACGGGACAGCTTAGCTCCTACGAGCAGTACTTC. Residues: CASSHTGQLSSYEQYF.

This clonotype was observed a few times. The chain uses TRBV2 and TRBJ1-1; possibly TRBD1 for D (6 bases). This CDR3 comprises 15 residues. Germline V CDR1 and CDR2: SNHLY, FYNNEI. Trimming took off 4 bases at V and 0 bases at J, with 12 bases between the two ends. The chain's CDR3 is CASSGGGKVNTEAFF. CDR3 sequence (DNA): TGTGCCAGCAGTGGCGGGGGCAAAGTGAACACTGAAGCTTTCTTT.

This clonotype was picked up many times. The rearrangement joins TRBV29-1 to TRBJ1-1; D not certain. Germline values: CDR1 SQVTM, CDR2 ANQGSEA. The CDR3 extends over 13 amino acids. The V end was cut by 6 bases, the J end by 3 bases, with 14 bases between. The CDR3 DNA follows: TGCAGCGTCGTCGACCGGGCAGACACTGAAGCTTTCTTT. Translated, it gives CSVVDRADTEAFF. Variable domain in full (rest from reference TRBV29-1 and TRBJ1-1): SAVISQKPSRDICQRGTSLTIQCQVDSQVTMMFWYRQQPGQSLTLIATANQGSEATYESGFVIDKFPISRPNLTFSTLTVSNMSPEDSSIYLCSVVDRADTEAFFGQGTRLTVV.

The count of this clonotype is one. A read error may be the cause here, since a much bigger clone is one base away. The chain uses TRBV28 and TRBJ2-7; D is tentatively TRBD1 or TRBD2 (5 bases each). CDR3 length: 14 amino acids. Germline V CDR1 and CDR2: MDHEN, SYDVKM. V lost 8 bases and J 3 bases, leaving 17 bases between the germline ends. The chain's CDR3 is CASADPGPHYEQYF. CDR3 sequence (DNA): TGTGCCAGCGCCGATCCGGGACCGCACTACGAGCAGTACTTC.

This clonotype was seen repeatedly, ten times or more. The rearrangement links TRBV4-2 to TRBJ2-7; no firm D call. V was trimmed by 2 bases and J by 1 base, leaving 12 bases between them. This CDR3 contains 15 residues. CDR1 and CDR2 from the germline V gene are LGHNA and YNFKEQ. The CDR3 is CASSQSRSVSYEQYF. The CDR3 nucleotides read TGTGCCAGCAGCCAATCCCGGAGTGTGTCCTACGAGCAGTACTTC.

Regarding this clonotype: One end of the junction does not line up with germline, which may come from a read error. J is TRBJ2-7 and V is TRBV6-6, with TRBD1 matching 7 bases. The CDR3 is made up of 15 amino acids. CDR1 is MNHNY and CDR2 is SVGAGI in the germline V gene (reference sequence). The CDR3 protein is CVSSYTDRTSYEQYF. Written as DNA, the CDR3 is TGTGTCAGCAGTTACACGGACAGGACCTCCTACGAGCAGTACTTC.

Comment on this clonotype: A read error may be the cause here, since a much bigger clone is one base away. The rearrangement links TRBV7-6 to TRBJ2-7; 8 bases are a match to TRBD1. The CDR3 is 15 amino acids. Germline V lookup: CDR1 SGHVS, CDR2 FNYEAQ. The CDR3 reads CASSSTGTGEWEQCF. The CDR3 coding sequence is TGTGCCAGCAGCTCGACCGGGACAGGAGAATGGGAGCAGTGCTTC.

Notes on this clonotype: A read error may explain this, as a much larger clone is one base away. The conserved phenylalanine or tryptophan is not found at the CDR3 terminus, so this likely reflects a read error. CDR3 residues: CASSEIYQETQYI. The CDR3 nucleotides read TGTGCCAGCAGTGAAATCTACCAAGAGACCCAGTACATC. The chain combines TRBV6-1 with TRBJ2-5; D gene uncertain. V gave up 2 bases and J gave up 0 bases, with 4 bases separating them. The CDR3 consists of 13 residues. Germline CDR1 reads MNHNS; CDR2 reads SASEGT.

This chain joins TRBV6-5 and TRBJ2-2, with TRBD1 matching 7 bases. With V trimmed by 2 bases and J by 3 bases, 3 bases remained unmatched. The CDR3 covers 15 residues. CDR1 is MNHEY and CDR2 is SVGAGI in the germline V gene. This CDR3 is CASSYGDSYTGELFF. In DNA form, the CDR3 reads TGTGCCAGCAGTTACGGGGACAGTTACACCGGGGAGCTGTTTTTT.

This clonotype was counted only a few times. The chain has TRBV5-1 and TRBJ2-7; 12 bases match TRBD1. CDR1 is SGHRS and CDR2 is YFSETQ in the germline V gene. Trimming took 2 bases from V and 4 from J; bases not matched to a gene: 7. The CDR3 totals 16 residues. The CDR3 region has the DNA TGCGCCAGCAGCTTAGCAAGGGACAGGGGGCTGTACGAGCAGTACTTC. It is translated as CASSLARDRGLYEQYF.

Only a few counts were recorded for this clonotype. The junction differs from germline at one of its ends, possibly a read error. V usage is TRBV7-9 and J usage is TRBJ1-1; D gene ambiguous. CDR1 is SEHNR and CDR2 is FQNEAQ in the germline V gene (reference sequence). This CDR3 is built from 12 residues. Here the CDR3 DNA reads TGTGCCAGCAGCTTAGGTGACACTGAAGCTCTCTTT. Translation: CASSLGDTEALF.